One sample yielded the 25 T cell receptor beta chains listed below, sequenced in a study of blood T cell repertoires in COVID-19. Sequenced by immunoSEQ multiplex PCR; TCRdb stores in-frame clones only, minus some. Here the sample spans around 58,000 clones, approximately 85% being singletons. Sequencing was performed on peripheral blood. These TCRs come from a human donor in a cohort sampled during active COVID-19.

In DNA, the CDR3 is TGTGCCAGCAGCTTAGGCCGGGACACATACGAGCAGTACTTC. As protein: CASSLGRDTYEQYF. The chain links TRBV7-2 to TRBJ2-7; a weak D match, TRBD1 (6 bases). The CDR3 runs 14 residues. The V gene lost 1 base and the J gene lost 4 bases, with 11 bases spanning the gap. Per the germline V gene, CDR1 is SGHTA and CDR2 is FQGNSA. Supplemented by reference TRBV7-2 and TRBJ2-7, the full variable domain reads GAGVSQSPSNKVTEKGKDVELRCDPISGHTALYWYRQSLGQGLEFLIYFQGNSAPDKSGLPSDRFSAERTGGSVSTLTIQRTQQEDSAVYLCASSLGRDTYEQYFGPGTRLTVT.

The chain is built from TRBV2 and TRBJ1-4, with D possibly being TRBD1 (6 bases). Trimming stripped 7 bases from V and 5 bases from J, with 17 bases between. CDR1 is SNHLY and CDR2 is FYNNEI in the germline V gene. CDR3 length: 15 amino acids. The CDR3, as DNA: TGTGCCAGCACCAGAGGACAGAGCCAGAATGAAAAACTGTTTTTT. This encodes CASTRGQSQNEKLFF.

This CDR3 reads CASSLGAGQGWETQYF. The CDR3 nucleotides are TGTGCCAGCAGCTTGGGAGCGGGACAGGGGTGGGAGACCCAGTACTTC. The chain has TRBV5-6 and TRBJ2-5; 10 bases are shared with TRBD1. The CDR3 has 16 residues. Germline CDR1 is SGHDT and CDR2 is YYEEEE. J was trimmed by 5 bases and V by 0 bases; bases with no gene match: 7.

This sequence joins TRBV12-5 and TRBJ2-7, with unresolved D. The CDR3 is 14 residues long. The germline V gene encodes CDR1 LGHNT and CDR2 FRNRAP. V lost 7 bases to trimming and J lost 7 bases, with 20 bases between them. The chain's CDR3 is CASARPAARREQYF. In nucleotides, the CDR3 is TGTGCTAGTGCGCGTCCGGCAGCTCGGCGGGAGCAGTACTTC. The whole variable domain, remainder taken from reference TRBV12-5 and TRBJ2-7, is DARVTQTPRHKVTEMGQEVTMRCQPILGHNTVFWYRQTMMQGLELLAYFRNRAPLDDSGMPKDRFSAEMPDATLATLKIQPSEPRDSAVYFCASARPAARREQYFGPGTRLTVT.

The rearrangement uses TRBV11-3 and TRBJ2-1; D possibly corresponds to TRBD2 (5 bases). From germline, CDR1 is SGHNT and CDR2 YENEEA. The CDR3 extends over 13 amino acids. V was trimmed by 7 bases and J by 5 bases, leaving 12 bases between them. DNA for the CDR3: TGTGCCAGCAACTCCCGGGATAACAATGAGCAGTTCTTC. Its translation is CASNSRDNNEQFF.

CDR3 coding DNA: TGTGCCAGCTCCAGGGGGGACTACGAGCAGTACTTC. Amino acid sequence: CASSRGDYEQYF. The rearrangement uses TRBV7-2 and TRBJ2-7; a weak D match, TRBD1 (7 bases). Trimming took off 8 bases at V and 3 bases at J, with 11 bases between the two ends. This CDR3 contains 12 residues. CDR1 SGHTA and CDR2 FQGNSA come from the germline V gene.

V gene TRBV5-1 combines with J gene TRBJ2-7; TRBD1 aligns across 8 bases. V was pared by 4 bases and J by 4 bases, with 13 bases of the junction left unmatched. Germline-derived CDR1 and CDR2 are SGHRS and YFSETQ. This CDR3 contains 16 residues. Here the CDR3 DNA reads TGCGCCAGCAGCCCGGGTGGACAGGGAGGTCAATACGAGCAGTACTTC. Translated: CASSPGGQGGQYEQYF.

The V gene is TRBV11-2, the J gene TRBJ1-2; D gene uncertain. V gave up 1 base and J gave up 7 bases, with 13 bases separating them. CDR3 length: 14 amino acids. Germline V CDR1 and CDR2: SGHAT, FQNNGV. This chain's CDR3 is CASSLGRLSSGYTF. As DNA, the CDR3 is TGTGCCAGCAGCTTAGGCAGACTGTCTTCTGGCTACACCTTC.

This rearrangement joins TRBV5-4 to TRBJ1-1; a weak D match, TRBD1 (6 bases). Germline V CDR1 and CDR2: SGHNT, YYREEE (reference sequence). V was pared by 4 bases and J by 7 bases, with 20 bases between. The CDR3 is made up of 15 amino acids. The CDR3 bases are TGTGCCAGCAGCACACAGGGAGCGGGGGGCCTTGAAGCTTTCTTT. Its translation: CASSTQGAGGLEAFF.

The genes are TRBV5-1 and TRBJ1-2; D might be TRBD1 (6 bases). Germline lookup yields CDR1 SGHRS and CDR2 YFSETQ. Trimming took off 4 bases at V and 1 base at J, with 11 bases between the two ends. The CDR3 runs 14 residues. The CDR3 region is CASSPYRDNYGYTF. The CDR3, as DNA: TGCGCCAGCAGCCCCTACAGGGATAACTATGGCTACACCTTC.

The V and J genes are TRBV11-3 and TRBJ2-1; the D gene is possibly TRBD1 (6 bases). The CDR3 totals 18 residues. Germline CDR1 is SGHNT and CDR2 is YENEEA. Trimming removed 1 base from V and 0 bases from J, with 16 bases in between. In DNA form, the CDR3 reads TGTGCCAGCAGCTTAGGTAGGACAGAGAGCCCCTCCTACAATGAGCAGTTCTTC. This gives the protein CASSLGRTESPSYNEQFF.

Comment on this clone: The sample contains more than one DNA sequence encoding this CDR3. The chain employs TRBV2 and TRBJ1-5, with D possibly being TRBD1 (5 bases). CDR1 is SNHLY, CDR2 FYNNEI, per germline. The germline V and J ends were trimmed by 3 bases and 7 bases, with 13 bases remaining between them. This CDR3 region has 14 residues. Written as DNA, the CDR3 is TGTGCCAGCAGTGAGCAGGGAATGGGACAGCCCCAGCATTTT. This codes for CASSEQGMGQPQHF.

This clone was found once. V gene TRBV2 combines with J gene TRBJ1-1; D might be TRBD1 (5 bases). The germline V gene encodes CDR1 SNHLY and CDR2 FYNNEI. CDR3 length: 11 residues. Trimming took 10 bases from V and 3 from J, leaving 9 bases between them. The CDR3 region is CANQGDTEAFF. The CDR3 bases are TGTGCCAACCAAGGGGACACTGAAGCTTTCTTT.

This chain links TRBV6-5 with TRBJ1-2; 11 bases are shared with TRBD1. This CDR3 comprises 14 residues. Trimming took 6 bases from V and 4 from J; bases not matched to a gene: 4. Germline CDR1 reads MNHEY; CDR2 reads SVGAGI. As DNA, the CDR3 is TGTGCCAGCAGGGTCGGACAGGGGGCCTATGGCTACACCTTC. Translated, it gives CASRVGQGAYGYTF.

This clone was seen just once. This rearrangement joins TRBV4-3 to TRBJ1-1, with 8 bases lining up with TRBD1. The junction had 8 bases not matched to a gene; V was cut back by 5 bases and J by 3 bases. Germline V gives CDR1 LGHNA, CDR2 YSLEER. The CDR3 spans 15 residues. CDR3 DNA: TGCGCCAGCAGCTTCCAGGGGGCGGGGGACACTGAAGCTTTCTTT. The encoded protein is CASSFQGAGDTEAFF.

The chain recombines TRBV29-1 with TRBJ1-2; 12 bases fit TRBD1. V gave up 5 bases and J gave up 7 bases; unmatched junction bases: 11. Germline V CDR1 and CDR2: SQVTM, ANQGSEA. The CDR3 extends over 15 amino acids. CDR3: CSVRPGTGGASGYTF. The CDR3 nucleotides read TGCAGCGTTCGCCCCGGGACAGGGGGCGCGAGTGGCTACACCTTC. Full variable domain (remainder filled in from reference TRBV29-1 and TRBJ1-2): SAVISQKPSRDICQRGTSLTIQCQVDSQVTMMFWYRQQPGQSLTLIATANQGSEATYESGFVIDKFPISRPNLTFSTLTVSNMSPEDSSIYLCSVRPGTGGASGYTFGSGTRLTVV.

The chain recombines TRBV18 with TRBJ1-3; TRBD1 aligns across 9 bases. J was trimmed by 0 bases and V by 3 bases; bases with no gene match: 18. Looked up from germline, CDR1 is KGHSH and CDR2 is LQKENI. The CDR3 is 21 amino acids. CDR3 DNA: TGTGCCAGCTCACCCCTTGGACAGGGGTACTCAACCACAAGCTCTGGAAACACCATATATTTT. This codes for CASSPLGQGYSTTSSGNTIYF.

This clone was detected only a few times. CDR3 residues: CATEEGVNTEAFF. CDR3 nucleotides: TGTGCCACCGAGGAAGGAGTGAACACTGAAGCTTTCTTT. The chain links TRBV24-1 to TRBJ1-1; no clear D gene. There are 13 residues in the CDR3. Germline V CDR1 and CDR2: KGHDR, SFDVKD. V was trimmed by 9 bases and J by 0 bases, leaving 10 bases between them.

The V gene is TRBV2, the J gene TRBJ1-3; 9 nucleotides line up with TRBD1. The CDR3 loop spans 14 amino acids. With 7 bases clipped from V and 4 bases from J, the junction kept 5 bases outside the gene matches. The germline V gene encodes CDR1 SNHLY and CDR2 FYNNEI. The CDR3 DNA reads TGTGCCAGCAAGCCCGGGACAGGGGGAAACACCATATATTTT. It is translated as CASKPGTGGNTIYF.

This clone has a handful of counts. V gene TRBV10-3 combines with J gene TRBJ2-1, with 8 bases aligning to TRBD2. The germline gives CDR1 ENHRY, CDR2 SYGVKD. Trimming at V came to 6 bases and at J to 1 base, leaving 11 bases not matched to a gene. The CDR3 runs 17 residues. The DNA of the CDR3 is TGTGCCATCAGGGCCGTAGGTAGCGGGGTTTCCTACAATGAGCAGTTCTTC. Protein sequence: CAIRAVGSGVSYNEQFF.

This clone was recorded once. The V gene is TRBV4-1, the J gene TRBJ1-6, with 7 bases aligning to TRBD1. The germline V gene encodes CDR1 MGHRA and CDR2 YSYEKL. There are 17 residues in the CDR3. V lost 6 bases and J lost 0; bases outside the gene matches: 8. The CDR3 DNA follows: TGCGCCAGCAGAAAAGGGGACAGTCGCTCCTATAATTCACCCCTCCACTTT. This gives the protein CASRKGDSRSYNSPLHF.

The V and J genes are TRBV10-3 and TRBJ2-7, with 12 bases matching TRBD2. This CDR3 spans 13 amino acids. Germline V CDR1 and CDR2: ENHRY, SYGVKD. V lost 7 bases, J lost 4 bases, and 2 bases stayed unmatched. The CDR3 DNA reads TGTGCCATCACTAGCGGGGGGGCTTACGAGCAGTACTTC. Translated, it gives CAITSGGAYEQYF.

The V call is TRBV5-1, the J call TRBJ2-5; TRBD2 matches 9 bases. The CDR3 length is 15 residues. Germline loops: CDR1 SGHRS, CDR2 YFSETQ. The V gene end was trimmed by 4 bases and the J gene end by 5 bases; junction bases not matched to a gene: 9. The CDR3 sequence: CASSKISGGGETQYF. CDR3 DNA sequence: TGCGCCAGCAGCAAGATTAGCGGGGGAGGGGAGACCCAGTACTTC.

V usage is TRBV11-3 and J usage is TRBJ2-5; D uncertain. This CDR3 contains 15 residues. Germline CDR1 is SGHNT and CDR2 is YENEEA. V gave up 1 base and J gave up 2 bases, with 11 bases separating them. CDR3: CASSLGPRPQETQYF. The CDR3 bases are TGTGCCAGCAGCTTAGGGCCCAGGCCGCAAGAGACCCAGTACTTC.

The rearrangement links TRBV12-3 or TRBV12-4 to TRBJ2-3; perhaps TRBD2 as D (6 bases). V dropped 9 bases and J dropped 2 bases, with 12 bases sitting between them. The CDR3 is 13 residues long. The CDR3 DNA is TGTGCCAGTCGGAGGACTAACACAGATACGCAGTATTTT. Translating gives CASRRTNTDTQYF.